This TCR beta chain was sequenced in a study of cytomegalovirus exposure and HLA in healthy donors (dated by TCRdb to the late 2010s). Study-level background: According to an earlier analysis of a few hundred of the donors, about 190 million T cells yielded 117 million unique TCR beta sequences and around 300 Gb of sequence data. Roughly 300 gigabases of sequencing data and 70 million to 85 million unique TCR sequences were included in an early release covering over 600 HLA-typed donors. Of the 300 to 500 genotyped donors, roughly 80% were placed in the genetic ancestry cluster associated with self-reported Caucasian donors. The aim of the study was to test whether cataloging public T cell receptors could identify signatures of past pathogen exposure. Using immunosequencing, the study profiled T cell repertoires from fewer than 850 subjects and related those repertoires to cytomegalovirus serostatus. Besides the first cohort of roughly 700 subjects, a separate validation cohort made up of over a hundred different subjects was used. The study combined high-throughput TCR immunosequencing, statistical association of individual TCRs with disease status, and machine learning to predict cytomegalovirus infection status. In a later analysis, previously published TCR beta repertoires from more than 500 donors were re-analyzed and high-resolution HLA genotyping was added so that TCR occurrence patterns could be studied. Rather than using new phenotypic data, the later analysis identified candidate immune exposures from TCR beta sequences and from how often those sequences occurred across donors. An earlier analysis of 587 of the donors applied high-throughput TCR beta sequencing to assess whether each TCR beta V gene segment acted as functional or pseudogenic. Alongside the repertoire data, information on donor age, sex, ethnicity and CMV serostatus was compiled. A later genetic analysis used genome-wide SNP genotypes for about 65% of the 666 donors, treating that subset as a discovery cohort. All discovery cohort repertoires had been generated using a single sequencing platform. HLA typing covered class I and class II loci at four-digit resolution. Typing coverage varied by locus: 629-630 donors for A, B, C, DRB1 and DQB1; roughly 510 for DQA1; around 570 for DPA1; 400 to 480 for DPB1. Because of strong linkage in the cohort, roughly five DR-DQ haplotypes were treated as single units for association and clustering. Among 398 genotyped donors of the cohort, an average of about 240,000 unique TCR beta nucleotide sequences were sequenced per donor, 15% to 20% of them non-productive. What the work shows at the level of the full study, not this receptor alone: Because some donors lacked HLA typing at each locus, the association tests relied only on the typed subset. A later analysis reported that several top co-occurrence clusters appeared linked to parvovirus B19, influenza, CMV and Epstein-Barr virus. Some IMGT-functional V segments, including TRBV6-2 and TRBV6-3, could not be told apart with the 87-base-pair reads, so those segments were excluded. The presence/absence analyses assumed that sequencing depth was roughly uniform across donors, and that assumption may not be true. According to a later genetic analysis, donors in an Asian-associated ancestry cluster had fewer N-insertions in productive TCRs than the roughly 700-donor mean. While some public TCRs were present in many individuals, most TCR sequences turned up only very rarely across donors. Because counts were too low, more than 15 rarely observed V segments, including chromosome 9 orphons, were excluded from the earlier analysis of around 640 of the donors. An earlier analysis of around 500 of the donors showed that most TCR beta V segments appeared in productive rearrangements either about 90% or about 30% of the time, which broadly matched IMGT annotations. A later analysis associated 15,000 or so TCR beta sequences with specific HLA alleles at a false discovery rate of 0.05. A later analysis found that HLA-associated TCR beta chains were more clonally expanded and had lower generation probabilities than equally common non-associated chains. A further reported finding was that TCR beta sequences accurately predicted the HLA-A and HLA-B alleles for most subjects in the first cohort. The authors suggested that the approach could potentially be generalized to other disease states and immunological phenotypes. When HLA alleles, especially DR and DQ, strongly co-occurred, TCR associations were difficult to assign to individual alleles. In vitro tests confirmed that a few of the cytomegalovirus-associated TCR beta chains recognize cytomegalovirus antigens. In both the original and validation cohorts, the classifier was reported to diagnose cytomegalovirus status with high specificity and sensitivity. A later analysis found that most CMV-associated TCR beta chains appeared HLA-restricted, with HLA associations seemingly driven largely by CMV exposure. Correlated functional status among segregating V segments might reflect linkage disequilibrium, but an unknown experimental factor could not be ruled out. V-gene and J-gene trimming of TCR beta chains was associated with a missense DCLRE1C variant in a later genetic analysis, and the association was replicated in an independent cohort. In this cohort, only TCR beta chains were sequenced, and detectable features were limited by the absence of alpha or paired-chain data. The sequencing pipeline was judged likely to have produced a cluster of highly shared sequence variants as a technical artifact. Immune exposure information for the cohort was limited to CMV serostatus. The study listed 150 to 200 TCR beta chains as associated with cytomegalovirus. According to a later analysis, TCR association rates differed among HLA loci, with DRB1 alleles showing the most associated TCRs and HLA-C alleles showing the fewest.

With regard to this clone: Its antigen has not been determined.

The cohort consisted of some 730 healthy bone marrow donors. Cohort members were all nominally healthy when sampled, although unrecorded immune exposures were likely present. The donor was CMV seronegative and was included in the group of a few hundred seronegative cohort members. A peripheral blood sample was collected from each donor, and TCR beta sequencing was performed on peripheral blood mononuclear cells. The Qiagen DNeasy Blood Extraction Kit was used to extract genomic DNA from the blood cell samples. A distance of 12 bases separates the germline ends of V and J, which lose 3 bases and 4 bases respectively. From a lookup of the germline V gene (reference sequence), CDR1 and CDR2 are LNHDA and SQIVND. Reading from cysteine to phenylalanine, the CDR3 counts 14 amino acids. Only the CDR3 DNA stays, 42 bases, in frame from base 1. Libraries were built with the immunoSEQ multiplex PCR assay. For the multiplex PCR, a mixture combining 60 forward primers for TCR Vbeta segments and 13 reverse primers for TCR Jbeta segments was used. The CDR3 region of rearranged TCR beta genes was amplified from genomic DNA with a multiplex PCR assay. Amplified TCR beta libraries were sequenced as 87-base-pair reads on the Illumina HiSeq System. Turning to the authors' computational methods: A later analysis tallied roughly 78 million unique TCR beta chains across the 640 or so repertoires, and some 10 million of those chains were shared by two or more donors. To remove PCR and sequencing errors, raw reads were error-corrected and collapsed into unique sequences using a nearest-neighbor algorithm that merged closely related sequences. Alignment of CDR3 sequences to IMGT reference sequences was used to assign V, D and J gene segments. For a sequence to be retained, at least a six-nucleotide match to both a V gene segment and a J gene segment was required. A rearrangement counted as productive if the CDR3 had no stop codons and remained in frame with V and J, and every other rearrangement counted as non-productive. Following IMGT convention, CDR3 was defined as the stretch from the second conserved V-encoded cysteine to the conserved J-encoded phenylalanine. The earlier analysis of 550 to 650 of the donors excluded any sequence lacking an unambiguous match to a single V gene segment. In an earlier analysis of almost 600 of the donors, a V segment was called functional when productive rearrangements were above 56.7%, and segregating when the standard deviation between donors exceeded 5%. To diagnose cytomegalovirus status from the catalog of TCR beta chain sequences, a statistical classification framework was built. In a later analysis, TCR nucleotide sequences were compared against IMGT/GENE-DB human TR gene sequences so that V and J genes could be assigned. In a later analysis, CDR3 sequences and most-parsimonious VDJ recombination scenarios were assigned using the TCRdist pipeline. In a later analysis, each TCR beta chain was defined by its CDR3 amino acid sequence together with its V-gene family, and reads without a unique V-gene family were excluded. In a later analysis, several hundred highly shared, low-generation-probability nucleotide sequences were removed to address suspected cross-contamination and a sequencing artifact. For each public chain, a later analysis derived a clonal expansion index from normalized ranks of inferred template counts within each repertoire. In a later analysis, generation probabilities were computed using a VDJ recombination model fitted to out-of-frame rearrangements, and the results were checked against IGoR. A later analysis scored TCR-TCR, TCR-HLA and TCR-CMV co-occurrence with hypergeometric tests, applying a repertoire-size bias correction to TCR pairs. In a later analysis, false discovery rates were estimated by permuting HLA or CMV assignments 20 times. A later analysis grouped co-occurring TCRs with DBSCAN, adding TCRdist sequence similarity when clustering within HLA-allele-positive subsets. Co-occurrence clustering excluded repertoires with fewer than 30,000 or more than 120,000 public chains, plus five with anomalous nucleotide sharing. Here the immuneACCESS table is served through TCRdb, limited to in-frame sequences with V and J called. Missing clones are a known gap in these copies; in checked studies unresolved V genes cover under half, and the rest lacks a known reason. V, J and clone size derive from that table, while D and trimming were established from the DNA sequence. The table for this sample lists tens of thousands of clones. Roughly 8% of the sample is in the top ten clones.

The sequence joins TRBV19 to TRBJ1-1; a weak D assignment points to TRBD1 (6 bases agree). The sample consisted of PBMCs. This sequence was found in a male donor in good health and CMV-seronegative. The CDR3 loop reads CASSIGGLGTEAFF. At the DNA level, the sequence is TGTGCCAGTAGTATCGGGGGGCTGGGCACTGAAGCTTTCTTT.